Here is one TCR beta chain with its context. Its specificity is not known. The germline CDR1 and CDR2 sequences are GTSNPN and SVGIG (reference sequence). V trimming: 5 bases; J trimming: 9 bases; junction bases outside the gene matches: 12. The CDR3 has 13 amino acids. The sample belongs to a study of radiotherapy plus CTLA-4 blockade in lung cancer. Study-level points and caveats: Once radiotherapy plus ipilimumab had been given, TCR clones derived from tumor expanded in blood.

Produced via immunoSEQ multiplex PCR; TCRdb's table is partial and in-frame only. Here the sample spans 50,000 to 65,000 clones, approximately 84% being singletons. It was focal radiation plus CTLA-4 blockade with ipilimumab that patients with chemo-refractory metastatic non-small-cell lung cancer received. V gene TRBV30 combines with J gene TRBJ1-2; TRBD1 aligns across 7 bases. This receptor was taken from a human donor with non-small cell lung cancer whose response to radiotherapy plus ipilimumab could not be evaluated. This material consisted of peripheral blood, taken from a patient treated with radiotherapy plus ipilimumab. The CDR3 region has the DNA TGTGCCTGGGCTCACAGGGGAGTAGGGAGCTACACCTTC. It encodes CAWAHRGVGSYTF.